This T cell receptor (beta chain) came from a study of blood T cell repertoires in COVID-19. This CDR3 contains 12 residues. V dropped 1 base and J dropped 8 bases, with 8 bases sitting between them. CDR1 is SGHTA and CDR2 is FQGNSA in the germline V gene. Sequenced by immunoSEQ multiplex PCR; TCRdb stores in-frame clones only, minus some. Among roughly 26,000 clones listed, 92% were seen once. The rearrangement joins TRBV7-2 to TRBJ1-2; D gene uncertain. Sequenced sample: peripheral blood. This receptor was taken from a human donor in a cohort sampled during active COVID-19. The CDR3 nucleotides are TGTGCCAGCAGCTTAGTCGGGTACGGCTACACCTTC. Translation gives CASSLVGYGYTF.